A single sample gave rise to the 16 T cell receptor beta chains below, sequenced in a study of blood T cell repertoires in COVID-19. Libraries were prepared by immunoSEQ multiplex PCR; TCRdb keeps only in-frame clonotypes and omits some of them. This sample has more than 200,000 clones, with approximately 80% found just once. The specimen sequenced was peripheral blood. Receptors originate from a woman aged 40 to 50 who had recovered from COVID-19.

The J gene is TRBJ2-2, the V gene TRBV4-3, with a tentative D call TRBD2 (6 bases). CDR3 length: 16 residues. Germline CDR1 reads LGHNA; CDR2 reads YSLEER. V was cut by 4 bases and J by 3 bases, with 15 bases left in between. Here the CDR3 DNA reads TGCGCCAGCAGCCTATATGCGGGGTGGGACACCGGGGAGCTGTTTTTT. It encodes CASSLYAGWDTGELFF.

The CDR3 region has the DNA TGTGCCAGCAGTTACAAAAGCACAGATACGCAGTATTTT. Its translation is CASSYKSTDTQYF. The chain combines TRBV27 with TRBJ2-3; D call uncertain. This CDR3 contains 13 residues. Trimming took off 4 bases at V and 0 bases at J, with 5 bases between the two ends. CDR1 and CDR2 from the germline V gene are MNHEY and SMNVEV (reference sequence).

The rearrangement joins TRBV10-3 to TRBJ1-4; 7 bases agree with TRBD1. The CDR3 runs to 15 residues. The V gene end was trimmed by 6 bases and the J gene end by 4 bases; junction bases not matched to a gene: 8. The germline CDR1 and CDR2 sequences are ENHRY and SYGVKD. CDR3 region: CAIRARDSLNEKLFF. CDR3 DNA sequence: TGTGCCATCAGAGCCCGGGACAGCCTTAATGAAAAACTGTTTTTT.

The chain uses TRBV19 and TRBJ1-5; the D gene is possibly TRBD1 (5 bases). V lost 2 bases to trimming and J lost 7 bases, with 12 bases between them. Germline CDR1 and CDR2: LNHDA and SQIVND (reference sequence). This CDR3 comprises 14 residues. The CDR3, as DNA: TGTGCCAGTAGTATAATAGGGGCGCGACAGCCCCAGCATTTT. This translates into CASSIIGARQPQHF.

The rearrangement uses TRBV10-3 and TRBJ2-3, with D tentatively TRBD2 (5 bases). CDR3 length: 14 residues. Trimming stripped 4 bases from V and 1 base from J, with 9 bases between. Germline CDR1 ENHRY, CDR2 SYGVKD. The CDR3 loop is CAISVTRGTDTQYF. CDR3 sequence (DNA): TGTGCCATCAGTGTTACGCGGGGCACAGATACGCAGTATTTT.

This clone has only one observation. J is TRBJ1-1 and V is TRBV5-1; TRBD1 matches at 7 bases. CDR3 size: 15 residues. CDR1 and CDR2 from the germline V gene are SGHRS and YFSETQ. The J segment lost 5 bases and the V segment lost 4 bases, leaving 11 bases of the junction unmatched. The CDR3 DNA follows: TGCGCCAGCAGCCACGACAGGGCTTTTGGGACTGAAGCTTTCTTT. Its translation is CASSHDRAFGTEAFF.

The chain joins TRBV5-1 to TRBJ2-1; 10 bases line up with TRBD2. V lost 1 base and J lost 2; bases outside the gene matches: 9. This CDR3 has 18 residues. The germline V gene encodes CDR1 SGHRS and CDR2 YFSETQ. This chain's CDR3 is CASSLRPAGGRTYNEQFF. The CDR3 DNA reads TGCGCCAGCAGCTTGAGGCCAGCGGGGGGGCGTACCTACAATGAGCAGTTCTTC.

The chain employs TRBV28 and TRBJ2-1, with 16 bases identical to TRBD2. CDR3 size: 17 residues. V lost 8 bases to trimming and J lost 1 base; unmatched junction nucleotides: 5. Germline values: CDR1 MDHEN, CDR2 SYDVKM. CDR3 sequence: CASGTSGGAQSYNEQFF. CDR3 nucleotides: TGTGCCAGCGGGACTAGCGGGGGGGCCCAGTCCTACAATGAGCAGTTCTTC.

V is TRBV24-1 and J is TRBJ2-3; the D is unclear. The CDR3 has 14 amino acids. Germline CDR1 reads KGHDR; CDR2 reads SFDVKD. V lost 9 bases to trimming and J lost 1 base, with 13 bases between them. The CDR3 loop is CATEESLGTDTQYF. CDR3 coding DNA: TGTGCCACCGAGGAGTCCCTAGGCACAGATACGCAGTATTTT.

The CDR3 nucleotides are TGTGCCAGTAGTATCACCGGGTGGAACACCGGGGAGCTGTTTTTT. Protein product: CASSITGWNTGELFF. V gene TRBV19 combines with J gene TRBJ2-2; unclear D gene. Trimming pared 3 bases from V and 1 base from J, leaving 9 bases between. The germline V gene encodes CDR1 LNHDA and CDR2 SQIVND (reference sequence). This CDR3 comprises 15 residues.

J is TRBJ1-6 and V is TRBV19; the D gene is possibly TRBD1 (5 bases). The CDR3 extends over 13 amino acids. The germline gives CDR1 LNHDA, CDR2 SQIVND (reference sequence). Between the trimmed V and J ends, which lost 5 bases and 10 bases, there was a span of 12 bases. This chain's CDR3 is CASSADMRSPLHF. The CDR3 DNA sequence: TGTGCCAGTAGTGCGGACATGCGATCACCCCTCCACTTT.

The chain links TRBV7-8 to TRBJ2-2; D uncertain. CDR3 length equals 14 residues. Trimming took 1 base from V and 4 from J, leaving 7 bases between them. Germline CDR1 is SGHVS and CDR2 is FQNEAQ. CDR3 loop: CASSLVAVTGELFF. CDR3 bases: TGTGCCAGCAGCTTAGTAGCAGTCACCGGGGAGCTGTTTTTT.

The V and J genes are TRBV23-1 and TRBJ2-5; D perhaps matches TRBD2 (5 bases). TRBV23-1 counts as an open reading frame of uncertain function. Trimming cost V 3 bases and J 2 bases, with 16 bases left between them. This CDR3 is 16 amino acids long. The CDR3 coding sequence is TGCGCCAGCAGTCAGTCTGGAGCGGACGGGCAAGAGACCCAGTACTTC. This sequence encodes CASSQSGADGQETQYF.

The table lists this clone with a few counts. Written as DNA, the CDR3 is TGTGCCAGTACCCTCACTCTTAATCAGCCCCAGCATTTT. This translates into CASTLTLNQPQHF. This rearrangement joins TRBV19 to TRBJ1-5; D call uncertain. The length of the CDR3 is 13 residues. The germline V and J ends were trimmed by 7 bases and 4 bases, with 11 bases remaining between them. Germline CDR1 reads LNHDA; CDR2 reads SQIVND (reference sequence). Full variable domain (rest looked up from reference TRBV19 and TRBJ1-5): DGGITQSPKYLFRKEGQNVTLSCEQNLNHDAMYWYRQDPGQGLRLIYYSQIVNDFQKGDIAEGYSVSREKKESFPLTVTSAQKNPTAFYLCASTLTLNQPQHFGDGTRLSIL.

CDR3 amino acids: CASSYDRWDVYEQYF. In nucleotides, the CDR3 is TGTGCCAGCAGTTACGACAGGTGGGATGTCTACGAGCAGTACTTC. The chain couples TRBV6-2 or TRBV6-3 to TRBJ2-7; tentatively, D is TRBD1 (6 bases). This CDR3 region has 15 residues. V dropped 2 bases and J dropped 3 bases, with 14 bases sitting between them. In germline, CDR1 is MNHEY, CDR2 SVGEGT.

The chain carries TRBV5-1 and TRBJ2-1; D might be TRBD2 (6 bases). With 0 bases removed from V and 3 bases from J, the gap between germline ends came to 13 bases. Germline V gene sequence: CDR1 SGHRS, CDR2 YFSETQ. CDR3 length: 16 amino acids. The CDR3 loop reads CASSLVSSGGYNEQFF. DNA of the CDR3: TGCGCCAGCAGCTTGGTTAGTAGCGGAGGCTACAATGAGCAGTTCTTC.